Following are 27 T cell receptor beta chains from one sample sequenced in a study of blood T cell repertoires in COVID-19. TCRdb keeps only in-frame clones here, not all; method: immunoSEQ multiplex PCR. This sample has over 150,000 clones; roughly 83% occur once, and the top ten carry 29%. Sequenced input: peripheral blood. These receptors originate from a woman in her sixties or seventies with acute or convalescent COVID-19.

The chain recombines TRBV19 with TRBJ2-7; D uncertain. The CDR3 is 13 amino acids. The germline gives CDR1 LNHDA, CDR2 SQIVND (reference sequence). V dropped 1 base and J dropped 3 bases, with 7 bases sitting between them. CDR3 DNA sequence: TGTGCCAGTAGTATAGGTCCGGGCTACGAGCAGTACGTC. Protein: CASSIGPGYEQYV.

This chain connects TRBV4-1 to TRBJ2-1, with TRBD2 matching 14 bases. Germline CDR1 MGHRA, CDR2 YSYEKL. The trim removed 6 bases at V and 0 bases at J, leaving 10 bases unmatched. The CDR3 spans 19 residues. The CDR3 coding sequence is TGCGCCAGCAGTCGACTAGCGGGGGGGCATCTAAGCTCCTACAATGAGCAGTTCTTC. It specifies CASSRLAGGHLSSYNEQFF.

The J gene is TRBJ2-1, the V gene TRBV7-3, with TRBD1 identical over 7 bases. The V gene's germline CDR1 is SGHTA and CDR2 FQGTGA. The trim removed 2 bases at V and 5 bases at J, leaving 9 bases unmatched. The CDR3 is 16 residues long. CDR3 nucleotide sequence: TGTGCCAGCAGCTTATGGGACAGCAAAGTGCACAATGAGCAGTTCTTC. Protein product: CASSLWDSKVHNEQFF.

This sequence joins TRBV5-6 and TRBJ1-4; 8 nucleotides agree with TRBD1. V shed 6 bases, J shed 6 bases, and the junction held 4 bases outside the gene matches. The CDR3 has 13 amino acids. Germline V CDR1 and CDR2: SGHDT, YYEEEE. In DNA form, the CDR3 reads TGTGCCAGCACGGACAGGGAATATGAAAAACTGTTTTTT. Amino acids: CASTDREYEKLFF. Full variable domain (rest looked up from reference TRBV5-6 and TRBJ1-4): DAGVTQSPTHLIKTRGQQVTLRCSPKSGHDTVSWYQQALGQGPQFIFQYYEEEERQRGNFPDRFSGHQFPNYSSELNVNALLLGDSALYLCASTDREYEKLFFGSGTQLSVL.

Remarks on this clone: This sample includes further DNA sequences coding for the same CDR3. V is TRBV6-1 and J is TRBJ1-1; D is perhaps TRBD1 (6 bases). V was trimmed by 2 bases and J by 3 bases, leaving 7 bases between them. The germline V gene encodes CDR1 MNHNS and CDR2 SASEGT. The CDR3 extends over 13 amino acids. The CDR3 region has the DNA TGTGCCAGCAGTGAACAGGGGTACACTGAAGCTTTCTTT. This codes for CASSEQGYTEAFF.

This clone was seen a handful of times. The chain combines TRBV14 with TRBJ2-3; no reliable D call. Germline CDR1 and CDR2: SGHDN and FVKESK. The length of the CDR3 is 15 residues. The germline V and J ends were trimmed by 1 base and 4 bases, with 12 bases remaining between them. CDR3 loop: CASSQVFAASDTQYF. The CDR3 nucleotides are TGTGCCAGCAGCCAAGTGTTCGCAGCGTCAGATACGCAGTATTTT.

This clone has only a few counts. This chain joins TRBV29-1 and TRBJ1-1; D is possibly TRBD1 (6 bases). The CDR3 contains 12 residues. Trimming took 1 base from V and 10 from J, leaving 13 bases between them. CDR1 SQVTM and CDR2 ANQGSEA come from the germline V gene. The CDR3 region is CSVEGSGGGAFF. CDR3 nucleotides: TGCAGCGTTGAAGGGTCGGGGGGCGGAGCTTTCTTT.

The V and J genes are TRBV18 and TRBJ1-5; the match to TRBD1 covers 7 bases. CDR1 is KGHSH, CDR2 LQKENI, per germline. CDR3 length equals 15 residues. The V and J ends lost 3 bases and 3 bases, in that order; junction bases with no gene match: 5. The CDR3 is CASSPRTGPNQPQHF. The CDR3 DNA sequence: TGTGCCAGCTCACCTCGGACAGGACCCAATCAGCCCCAGCATTTT.

The chain recombines TRBV7-6 with TRBJ1-3; D call uncertain. This CDR3 has 13 residues. Germline CDR1 is SGHVS and CDR2 is FNYEAQ. V was pared by 5 bases and J by 9 bases, with 14 bases between. As DNA, the CDR3 is TGTGCCAGCAGCCCCTGGGGAGAGCGCACCATATATTTT. Translating it yields CASSPWGERTIYF.

About this clone: This sample includes further DNA sequences coding for the same CDR3. This chain connects TRBV3-1 (or the pseudogene TRBV3-2) to TRBJ1-1; no definite D call. This CDR3 has 13 residues. CDR1 is LGHDT and CDR2 is YNNKEL in the germline V gene (reference sequence). Between the trimmed V and J ends, which lost 3 bases and 0 bases, there was a span of 5 bases. CDR3 in DNA: TGTGCCAGCAGCCAGGGCCTGAACACTGAAGCTTTCTTT. This encodes CASSQGLNTEAFF.

The chain has TRBV6-5 and TRBJ1-5; D call uncertain. Germline-derived CDR1 and CDR2 are MNHEY and SVGAGI. The CDR3 sequence is 15 residues long. V shed 5 bases and J shed 0 bases, with 11 bases lying between them. CDR3 DNA: TGTGCCAGCAGTCGCGGAATCAATAGCAATCAGCCCCAGCATTTT. This codes for CASSRGINSNQPQHF.

The V call is TRBV3-1 (or the pseudogene TRBV3-2), the J call TRBJ2-3, with D maybe TRBD2 (6 bases). The V gene lost 3 bases and the J gene lost 3 bases, with 10 bases spanning the gap. Germline CDR1 reads LGHDT; CDR2 reads YNNKEL (reference sequence). This CDR3 spans 14 amino acids. For the CDR3, the DNA is TGTGCCAGCAGCCATATGGGAGGAACAGATACGCAGTATTTT. Encoded protein: CASSHMGGTDTQYF.

The chain has TRBV30 and TRBJ2-3; D is ambiguous. The CDR3 is 14 amino acids. Germline V lookup: CDR1 GTSNPN, CDR2 SVGIG (reference sequence). Between the trimmed V and J ends, which lost 2 bases and 3 bases, there was a span of 12 bases. The DNA of the CDR3 is TGTGCCTGGAGTCTTAGCTTGAGTACAGATACGCAGTATTTT. Translated, it gives CAWSLSLSTDTQYF.

V is TRBV14 and J is TRBJ2-5, with 10 bases matching TRBD2. Trimming at V came to 1 base and at J to 2 bases, leaving 4 bases not matched to a gene. The germline V gene has CDR1 SGHDN and CDR2 FVKESK. CDR3 length equals 16 residues. This CDR3 is CASSQVWTSGQETQYF. The CDR3 bases are TGTGCCAGCAGCCAAGTGTGGACTAGCGGACAAGAGACCCAGTACTTC.

The chain couples TRBV30 to TRBJ1-3; D is unclear. Trimming pared 3 bases from V and 0 bases from J, leaving 12 bases between. The CDR3 is made up of 15 amino acids. CDR1 GTSNPN and CDR2 SVGIG come from the germline V gene (reference sequence). The CDR3 bases are TGTGCCTGGAGCCGATCGGAGGCCTCTGGAAACACCATATATTTT. It is translated as CAWSRSEASGNTIYF. Full variable domain (outside the CDR3, taken from reference TRBV30 and TRBJ1-3): SQTIHQWPATLVQPVGSPLSLECTVEGTSNPNLYWYRQAAGRGLQLLFYSVGIGQISSEVPQNLSASRPQDRQFILSSKKLLLSDSGFYLCAWSRSEASGNTIYFGEGSWLTVV.

The chain couples TRBV7-6 to TRBJ2-3, with D perhaps TRBD1 (6 bases). Between the trimmed V and J ends, which lost 2 bases and 4 bases, there was a span of 25 bases. This CDR3 has 19 amino acids. Germline V gene sequence: CDR1 SGHVS, CDR2 FNYEAQ. This CDR3 reads CASSLPLLGSKEGADTQYF. The CDR3, as DNA: TGTGCCAGCAGCTTACCCCTTCTTGGGAGCAAAGAGGGGGCAGATACGCAGTATTTT.

The chain has TRBV14 and TRBJ1-2; tentatively, D is TRBD1 (5 bases). Germline-derived CDR1 and CDR2 are SGHDN and FVKESK. This CDR3 is built from 13 residues. V was cut by 4 bases and J by 7 bases, with 13 bases left in between. The CDR3 reads CASSPSRDFGYTF. In DNA form, the CDR3 reads TGTGCCAGCAGCCCGTCCCGGGACTTTGGCTACACCTTC. The variable domain in full, completed from reference TRBV14 and TRBJ1-2, reads EAGVTQFPSHSVIEKGQTVTLRCDPISGHDNLYWYRRVMGKEIKFLLHFVKESKQDESGMPNNRFLAERTGGTYSTLKVQPAELEDSGVYFCASSPSRDFGYTFGSGTRLTVV.

The chain employs TRBV9 and TRBJ2-3, with 9 bases that match TRBD2. Germline V gene lookup returns CDR1 SGDLS and CDR2 YYNGEE. V lost 4 bases, J lost 5 bases, and 11 bases stayed unmatched. The CDR3 sequence is 16 residues long. CDR3 bases: TGTGCCAGCAGCCTCACAGGGGTAGCGGGGGAAGATACGCAGTATTTT. Protein product: CASSLTGVAGEDTQYF. Based on the CDR3 plus reference TRBV9 and TRBJ2-3, the full variable domain is DSGVTQTPKHLITATGQRVTLRCSPRSGDLSVYWYQQSLDQGLQFLIQYYNGEERAKGNILERFSAQQFPDLHSELNLSSLELGDSALYFCASSLTGVAGEDTQYFGPGTRLTVL.

The rearrangement uses TRBV6-1 and TRBJ2-3; TRBD2 matches at 9 bases. The J segment lost 3 bases and the V segment lost 0 bases, leaving 4 bases of the junction unmatched. CDR3 length: 16 residues. Germline V lookup: CDR1 MNHNS, CDR2 SASEGT. The CDR3 loop reads CASSEALRGGTDTQYF. CDR3 nucleotide sequence: TGTGCCAGCAGTGAAGCGTTGCGGGGGGGGACAGATACGCAGTATTTT.

This clone was found a few times. This chain uses TRBV12-3 or TRBV12-4 with TRBJ1-3; D remains ambiguous. Deletions cut 6 bases from V and 1 base from J, with 4 bases between. The CDR3 loop spans 12 amino acids. Here the CDR3 DNA reads TGTGCCAGCAGGACATCTGGAAACACCATATATTTT. Translation: CASRTSGNTIYF.

This clone appeared a few times. The chain has TRBV5-1 and TRBJ1-3, with 9 bases matching TRBD1. CDR3 length: 15 residues. Per germline, CDR1 SGHRS and CDR2 YFSETQ. Unmatched junction bases numbered 5, after V lost 3 bases and J lost 4 bases. CDR3: CASSSTGGAGNTIYF. In DNA form, the CDR3 reads TGCGCCAGCAGCTCCACAGGGGGCGCAGGAAACACCATATATTTT.

V is TRBV7-2 and J is TRBJ1-3; 8 bases agree with TRBD1. The CDR3 extends over 14 amino acids. V was clipped by 6 bases and J by 7 bases; unmatched bases: 8. Germline CDR1 SGHTA, CDR2 FQGNSA. In DNA, the CDR3 is TGTGCCAGCAGAAGGACAGGGTCTTCGAACACCATATATTTT. Translating it yields CASRRTGSSNTIYF.

V usage is TRBV19 and J usage is TRBJ2-7, with a possible D match to TRBD2 (5 bases). Trimming cost V 6 bases and J 3 bases, with 18 bases left between them. The CDR3 has 15 amino acids. CDR1 and CDR2 (germline): LNHDA, SQIVND (reference sequence). CDR3 region: CASSPDDGVGYEQYF. CDR3 in DNA: TGTGCCAGTAGCCCCGATGACGGGGTTGGCTACGAGCAGTACTTC. The full variable domain, its missing parts supplied by reference TRBV19 and TRBJ2-7, is DGGITQSPKYLFRKEGQNVTLSCEQNLNHDAMYWYRQDPGQGLRLIYYSQIVNDFQKGDIAEGYSVSREKKESFPLTVTSAQKNPTAFYLCASSPDDGVGYEQYFGPGTRLTVT.

The rearrangement joins TRBV19 to TRBJ2-1; 11 bases match TRBD1. V lost 7 bases, J lost 9 bases, and 11 bases stayed unmatched. CDR3 length: 15 amino acids. The germline CDR1 and CDR2 sequences are LNHDA and SQIVND (reference sequence). In DNA form, the CDR3 reads TGTGCCAGTACCCCCGAGGACAGGGGGCTTGGTGAGCAGTTCTTC. Translation: CASTPEDRGLGEQFF.

The chain is built from TRBV6-1 and TRBJ1-2; tentatively, D is TRBD1 (6 bases). CDR3 length equals 17 residues. The V gene lost 2 bases and the J gene lost 3 bases, with 19 bases spanning the gap. Germline values: CDR1 MNHNS, CDR2 SASEGT. CDR3 nucleotide sequence: TGTGCCAGCAGTGAACGGGCAGGGGTCCTGGAAGACTATGGCTACACCTTC. Its protein is CASSERAGVLEDYGYTF.

The chain employs TRBV7-9 and TRBJ1-2; D call uncertain. This CDR3 is built from 13 residues. Germline V gives CDR1 SEHNR, CDR2 FQNEAQ (reference sequence). Deletions cut 6 bases from V and 0 bases from J, with 8 bases between. This CDR3 reads CASSSISNYGYTF. CDR3 bases: TGTGCCAGCAGTAGTATCTCTAACTATGGCTACACCTTC.

The chain is built from TRBV18 and TRBJ2-1; 11 bases agree with TRBD2. Germline trimming cut 5 bases from V and 2 bases from J; bases unmatched to any gene: 5. This CDR3 is 16 amino acids long. Germline V lookup: CDR1 KGHSH, CDR2 LQKENI. The CDR3 sequence: CASSALAGGPYNEQFF. The CDR3 DNA reads as TGTGCCAGCTCAGCATTAGCGGGGGGGCCCTACAATGAGCAGTTCTTC. Drawing the rest from reference TRBV18 and TRBJ2-1, the complete variable domain is NAGVMQNPRHLVRRRGQEARLRCSPMKGHSHVYWYRQLPEEGLKFMVYLQKENIIDESGMPKERFSAEFPKEGPSILRIQQVVRGDSAAYFCASSALAGGPYNEQFFGPGTRLTVL.